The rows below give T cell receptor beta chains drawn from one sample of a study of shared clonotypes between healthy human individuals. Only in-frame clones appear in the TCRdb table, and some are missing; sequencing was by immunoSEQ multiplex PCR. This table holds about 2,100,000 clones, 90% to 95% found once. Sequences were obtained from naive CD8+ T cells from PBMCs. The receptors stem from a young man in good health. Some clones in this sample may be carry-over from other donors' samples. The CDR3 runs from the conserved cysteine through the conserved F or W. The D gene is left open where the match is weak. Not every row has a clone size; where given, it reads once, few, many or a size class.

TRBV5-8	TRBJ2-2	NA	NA	CASRQTNTGELFF	TGTGCCAGCAGACAAACCAACACCGGGGAGCTGTTTTTT
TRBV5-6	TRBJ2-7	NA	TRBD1	CASSGQGSEQYF	TGTGCCAGCAGCGGACAGGGTAGCGAGCAGTACTTC
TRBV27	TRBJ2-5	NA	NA	CASGYLRETQYF	TGTGCCAGCGGCTATTTACGAGAGACCCAGTACTTC
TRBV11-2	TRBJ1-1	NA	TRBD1	CASSSRQGNFEAFF	TGTGCCAGCAGCTCCCGACAGGGCAACTTCGAAGCTTTCTTT
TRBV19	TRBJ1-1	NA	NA	CASSIGLMNTEAFF	TGTGCCAGTAGTATCGGGCTAATGAACACTGAAGCTTTCTTT
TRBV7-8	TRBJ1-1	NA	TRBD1	CASSHQRTGAMNTEAFF	TGTGCCAGCAGCCATCAAAGGACAGGGGCAATGAACACTGAAGCTTTCTTT
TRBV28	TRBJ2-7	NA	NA	CATLSLHEQYF	TGTGCCACCCTCTCGCTTCACGAGCAGTACTTC
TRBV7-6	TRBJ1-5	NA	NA	CASSETVGQPQHF	TGTGCCAGCAGCGAGACAGTAGGTCAGCCCCAGCATTTT
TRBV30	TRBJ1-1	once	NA	CAWSVGLGGLDTEAFF	TGTGCCTGGAGTGTAGGGCTGGGGGGTCTGGACACTGAAGCTTTCTTT
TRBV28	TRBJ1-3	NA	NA	CASRAMEGRKVNTIYF	TGTGCCAGCAGGGCGATGGAAGGCCGCAAAGTAAACACCATATATTTT
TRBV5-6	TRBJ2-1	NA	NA	CASSPAGQVGNEQFF	TGTGCCAGCAGCCCAGCAGGGCAGGTCGGCAATGAGCAGTTCTTC
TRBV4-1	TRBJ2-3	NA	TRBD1	CASSQGWTGSTDTQYF	TGCGCCAGCAGCCAAGGTTGGACAGGGAGCACAGATACGCAGTATTTT
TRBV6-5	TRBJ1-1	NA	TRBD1	CASSRTGIAEAFF	TGTGCCAGCAGCCGGACAGGGATCGCTGAAGCTTTCTTT
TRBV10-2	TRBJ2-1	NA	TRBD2	CASKGRESYNEQFF	TGCGCCAGCAAGGGGCGGGAGTCCTACAATGAGCAGTTCTTC
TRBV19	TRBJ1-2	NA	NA	CASFSNRESDYGYTF	TGTGCCAGTTTTTCCAACAGGGAGTCCGACTATGGCTACACCTTC
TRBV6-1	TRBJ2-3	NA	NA	CASSDLDSSHTQYF	TGTGCCAGCAGTGATCTGGACAGCTCGCATACGCAGTATTTT
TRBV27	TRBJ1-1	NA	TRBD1	CASKPQGARGRDTEAFF	TGTGCCAGCAAACCACAGGGGGCCCGTGGGCGGGACACTGAAGCTTTCTTT
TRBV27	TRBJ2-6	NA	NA	CASSLSGSGANVLTF	TGTGCCAGCAGTTTATCGGGATCTGGGGCCAACGTCCTGACTTTC
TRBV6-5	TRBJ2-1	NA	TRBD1	CATHGTDNEQFF	TGTGCCACACACGGGACAGACAATGAGCAGTTCTTC
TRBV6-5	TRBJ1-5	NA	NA	CASSYRGSNQPQHF	TGTGCCAGCAGTTACAGGGGGAGCAATCAGCCCCAGCATTTT
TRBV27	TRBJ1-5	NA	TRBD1	CASSLTPDRVPGQPQHF	TGTGCCAGCAGTTTAACCCCCGACAGGGTACCGGGTCAGCCCCAGCATTTT
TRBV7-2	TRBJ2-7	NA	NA	CASSLLGGGYEQYF	TGTGCCAGCAGCTTGTTAGGGGGGGGCTACGAGCAGTACTTC
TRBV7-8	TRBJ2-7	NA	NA	CASSLVSVGPRSYEQYF	TGTGCCAGCAGCTTAGTTAGTGTTGGGCCCCGCTCCTACGAGCAGTACTTC